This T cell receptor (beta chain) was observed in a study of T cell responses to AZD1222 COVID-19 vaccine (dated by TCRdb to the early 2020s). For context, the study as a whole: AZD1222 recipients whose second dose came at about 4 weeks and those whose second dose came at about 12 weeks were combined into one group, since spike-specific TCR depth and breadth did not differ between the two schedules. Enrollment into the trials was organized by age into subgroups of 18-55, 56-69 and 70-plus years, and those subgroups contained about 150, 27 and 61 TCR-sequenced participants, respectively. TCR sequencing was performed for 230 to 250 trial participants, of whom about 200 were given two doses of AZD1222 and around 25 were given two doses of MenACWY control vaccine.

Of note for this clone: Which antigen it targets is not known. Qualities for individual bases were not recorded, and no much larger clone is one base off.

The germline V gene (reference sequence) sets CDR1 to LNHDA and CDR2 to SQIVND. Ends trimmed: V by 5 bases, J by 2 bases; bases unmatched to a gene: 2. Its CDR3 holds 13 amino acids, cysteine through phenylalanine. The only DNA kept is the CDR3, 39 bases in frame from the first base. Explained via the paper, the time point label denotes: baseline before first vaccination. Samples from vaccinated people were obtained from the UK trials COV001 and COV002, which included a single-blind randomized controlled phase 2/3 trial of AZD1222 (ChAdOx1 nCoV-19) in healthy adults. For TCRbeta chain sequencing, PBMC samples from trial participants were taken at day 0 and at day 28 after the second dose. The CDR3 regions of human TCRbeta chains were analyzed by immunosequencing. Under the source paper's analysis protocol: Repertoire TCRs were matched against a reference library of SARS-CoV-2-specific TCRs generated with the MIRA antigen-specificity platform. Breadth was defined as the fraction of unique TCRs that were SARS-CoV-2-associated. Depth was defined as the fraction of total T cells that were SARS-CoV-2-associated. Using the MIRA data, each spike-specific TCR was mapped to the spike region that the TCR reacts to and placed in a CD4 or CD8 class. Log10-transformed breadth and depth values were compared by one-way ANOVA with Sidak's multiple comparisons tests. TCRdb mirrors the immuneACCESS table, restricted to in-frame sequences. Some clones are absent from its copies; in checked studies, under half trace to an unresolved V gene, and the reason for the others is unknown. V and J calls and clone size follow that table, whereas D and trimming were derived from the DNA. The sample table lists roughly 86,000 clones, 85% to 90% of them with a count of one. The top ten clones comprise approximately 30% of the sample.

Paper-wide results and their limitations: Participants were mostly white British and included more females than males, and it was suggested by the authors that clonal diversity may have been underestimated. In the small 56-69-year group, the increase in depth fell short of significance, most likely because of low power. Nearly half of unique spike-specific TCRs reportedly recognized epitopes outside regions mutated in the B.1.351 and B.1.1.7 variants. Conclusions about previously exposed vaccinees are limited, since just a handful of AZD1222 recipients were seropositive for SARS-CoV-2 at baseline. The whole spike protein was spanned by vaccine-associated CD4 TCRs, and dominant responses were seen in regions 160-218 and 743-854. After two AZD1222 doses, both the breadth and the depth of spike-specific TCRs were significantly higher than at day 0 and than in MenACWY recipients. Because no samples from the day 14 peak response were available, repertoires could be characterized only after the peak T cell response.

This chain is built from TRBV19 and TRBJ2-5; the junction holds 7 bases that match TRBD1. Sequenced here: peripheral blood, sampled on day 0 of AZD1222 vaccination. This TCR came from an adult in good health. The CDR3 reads CASSGQVQETQYF. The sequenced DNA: TGTGCCAGTAGTGGACAGGTACAAGAGACCCAGTACTTC.